This T cell receptor (beta chain) was profiled in a study of T-cell reconstitution after alpha-beta-depleted transplantation in children. The TCRbeta library incorporated unique molecular identifiers. TCRdb re-derived calls from the PCR reads in MiXCR, one entry per CDR3 protein. The sample lists about 370,000 distinct CDR3 sequences, roughly 20% occurring once. In its sample, this clonotype was seen a few times. This sequence originates from a human donor who donated a stem cell graft to a child with acute myeloid leukemia. Sequences were derived from PBMCs from the stem cell graft donor, sampled from the stem cell graft.

This chain's CDR3 is CAIAGDLNPYEQYF. The CDR3 nucleotides are TGTGCCATCGCGGGAGATCTGAACCCCTACGAGCAGTACTTC. This chain uses TRBV10-3 with TRBJ2-7; 7 nucleotides align to TRBD2. The trim removed 8 bases at V and 2 bases at J, leaving 9 bases unmatched. There are 14 residues in the CDR3. CDR1 is ENHRY and CDR2 is SYGVKD in the germline V gene.